This TCR beta chain appears in the sequencing data of a study of shared clonotypes between healthy human individuals (dated by TCRdb to about 2020). At the level of the whole study: A couple of women and three men aged 18 to 49 years were included in the cohort. Blood TCR repertoires of a handful of healthy adults were deeply sequenced to estimate repertoire size and the extent of clonotype sharing between individuals. Leukapheresis yielded between about 0.94 and 8.9 billion PBMCs per donor. To increase sequencing depth and limit assay-specific biases, TCR repertoire library preparation and sequencing were carried out by different laboratories using diverse techniques. For each donor, three plates each were used for CD4 naive and CD4 memory, two plates were used for CD8 naive, and one plate was used for CD8 memory.

The donors were healthy, HIV-negative adults with no recently reported acute infections or vaccinations. Only Caucasian adults living in Nashville, Tennessee, USA were represented among the donors. CD4+ T cells were enriched by magnetic negative selection, after which naive cells were positively selected on CD45RA and the negative fraction was taken as the memory subset. Blood was obtained by leukapheresis, after which PBMCs were separated by Ficoll-Histopaque density gradient centrifugation and cryopreserved in liquid nitrogen vapor phase. Analytical flow cytometry was used to check the purity and quantity of every magnetically sorted T cell population. From each sorted fraction, genomic DNA was isolated and quantified by UV absorbance on a Nanodrop 2000c. TCR CDR3 regions were amplified from genomic DNA by multiplex PCR using the deep immunoSEQ assay. For each cell subset, the extracted genomic DNA was distributed evenly across all wells of several immunoSEQ 96-well plates, and each plate served as one replicate. For sorted subsets, about 200 ng genomic DNA, equal to tens of thousands of T cell genomes, was loaded into each replicate PCR. Purified libraries were quantified with a Qubit 3.0 fluorometer, sized on a Bioanalyzer 2100, and re-quantified with the KAPA Library Quantification kit. Every immunoSEQ 96-well plate was sequenced on a separate single-read 150-cycle Illumina NextSeq 550 flow cell. The source study handled its data this way. Because the immunoSEQ output held only junctional sequences and lacked quality scores, the filtering could not match the filtering applied to full-length reads. Sequences were annotated with PyIR, a Python wrapper for IgBLAST v1.9, using IMGT germline references to assign V/J genes and CDR3. Reads with weak V/J assignments (E-value above 1e-6), missing CDR3, stop codons, out-of-frame junctions, or ambiguous translated residues were removed. V3J clonotypes were defined by identical inferred V gene, J gene, and CDR3 amino acid sequence. The percentage overlap between two repertoires was calculated by dividing the number of shared unique clonotypes by the size of the smaller repertoire. Three approaches were used to assess repertoire richness: RTK rarefaction, the Chao1 estimator, and Recon v2.1 estimates of unobserved clonotypes. OLGA was used to compute generation probabilities for all TCRbeta clonotypes that the gDNA method yielded from several donors. TCRdb re-hosts the immuneACCESS table, in-frame sequences only. Its copies lack some clones; in the studies checked, an unresolved V gene accounts for under half of them, and the cause for the rest is not known. The DNA was the basis for D and trimming; V, J and clone size are from that table. In this sample the table shows hundreds of thousands of clones, less than 80% of which occur a single time. The top ten clones comprise more than 1.5% of the sample.

Concerning this clone itself: Its antigen remains unidentified. Base-call qualities are not available, and no considerably larger clone is one nucleotide away.

The full study reports these points: Based on pairwise subsampling, the degree of clonotype sharing among donors was expected to be affected by sequencing depth. Sampling was restricted to blood, and TCR repertoires in tissue are likely to differ from TCR repertoires in blood. Rarefaction of sorted-subset datasets indicated incomplete sequencing despite the large sequencing depth. Sharing across a handful of donors was observed for around 5% of naive CD4, less than 4% of naive CD8, about 2.3% of memory CD4, and less than 0.45% of memory CD8 clonotypes. The genetic and exposure-history diversity represented was limited by the small number of donors. Naive subsets generally had larger estimated clonotype richness than memory subsets. Compared with non-shared clonotypes, clonotypes shared by all four sorted-subset donors had higher generation probabilities.

V lost 11 bases and J lost 2 bases; the stretch between them is 22 bases long. Its CDR3 holds 16 amino acids, cysteine through phenylalanine. CDR3 DNA is the only sequence kept; it has 48 bases, read in frame from the first base. The germline V gene encodes CDR1 MGHRA and CDR2 YSYEKL. The source is a woman aged 30 to 39 in good health. Sequenced sample: memory CD4+ T cells sorted from blood. This specimen's cell subset or site label, per the study, means: CD45RA-negative fraction. The chain is assembled from TRBV4-1 and TRBJ2-1; 5 matching bases give a weak D call of TRBD2. The CDR3 is CALSPRTFDAYNEQFF. The base sequence is TGCGCCCTAAGTCCTAGGACTTTCGATGCCTACAATGAGCAGTTCTTC.